A single T cell receptor (beta chain) is shown here with its context. This specimen comes from a study of T cell changes during pregnancy in multiple sclerosis. Libraries were prepared by immunoSEQ multiplex PCR; TCRdb keeps only in-frame clonotypes and omits some of them. The repertoire consists of nearly 45,000 clones, with 95% to 97% occurring once and the leading ten covering 0.89%. The length of the CDR3 is 15 residues. The germline V gene encodes CDR1 MDHEN and CDR2 SYDVKM. The junction had 5 bases not matched to a gene; V was cut back by 2 bases and J by 4 bases. This sequence originates from a female donor with multiple sclerosis, enrolled in a pregnancy study. The sample here was peripheral blood, taken in the second trimester of pregnancy. The rearrangement links TRBV28 to TRBJ1-3, with 7 bases lining up with TRBD1. The CDR3 sequence is CASSLGQGVGNTIYF. CDR3 bases: TGTGCCAGCAGTTTAGGGCAGGGGGTCGGAAACACCATATATTTT. Full variable domain (outside the CDR3, taken from reference TRBV28 and TRBJ1-3): DVKVTQSSRYLVKRTGEKVFLECVQDMDHENMFWYRQDPGLGLRLIYFSYDVKMKEKGDIPEGYSVSREKKERFSLILESASTNQTSMYLCASSLGQGVGNTIYFGEGSWLTVV.